Below, 18 T cell receptor beta chains from the same sample are listed, as sequenced in a study of T-cell reconstitution after alpha-beta-depleted transplantation in children. Unique molecular identifiers were incorporated during preparation of the TCRbeta library. TCRdb processed the PCR reads anew with MiXCR; each CDR3 protein has one entry. Of 300,000 to 350,000 distinct CDR3 sequences listed, 23% are singletons. Sample: PBMCs, mostly from graft donor cells, taken 180 days after TCRalphabeta/CD19-depleted stem cell transplant. These receptors all stem from a male patient between 10 and 17 years old who had a stem cell transplant for acute lymphoblastic leukemia, so the T cells may come from the graft donor.

The table lists this clonotype with a few counts. J is TRBJ2-3 and V is TRBV27, with TRBD1 identical over 8 bases. The CDR3 has 16 residues. The junction had 8 bases not matched to a gene; V was cut back by 5 bases and J by 1 base. CDR1 and CDR2 from the germline V gene are MNHEY and SMNVEV (reference sequence). CDR3 sequence: CASSRRQGTGTDTQYF. CDR3 nucleotide sequence: TGTGCCAGCAGTCGCCGACAGGGGACCGGCACAGATACGCAGTATTTT.

J is TRBJ2-3 and V is TRBV9; 9 bases are a match to TRBD2. With 0 bases clipped from V and 3 bases from J, the junction kept 8 bases outside the gene matches. The CDR3 sequence is 17 residues long. Germline CDR1 and CDR2: SGDLS and YYNGEE. CDR3 in amino acids: CASSVGIGTSWTDTQYF. For the CDR3, the DNA is TGTGCCAGCAGCGTAGGAATCGGGACTAGCTGGACAGATACGCAGTATTTT.

This clonotype was seen a few times. The V gene is TRBV20-1, the J gene TRBJ2-4, with 7 bases identical to TRBD2. V was clipped by 3 bases and J by 9 bases; unmatched bases: 11. The CDR3 is 14 residues long. The germline CDR1 and CDR2 sequences are DFQATT and SNEGSKA (reference sequence). The DNA of the CDR3 is TGCAGTGCTAGCCCCGACACTCCGGGGGGCATTCAGTACTTC. It specifies CSASPDTPGGIQYF.

The CDR3 DNA reads TGCGCCAGCAGCGCCAGCGGGAGGCCCGGGGCCAACGTCCTGACTTTC. Amino acid sequence: CASSASGRPGANVLTF. The J gene is TRBJ2-6, the V gene TRBV5-1; 9 bases match TRBD2. Germline V gene sequence: CDR1 SGHRS, CDR2 YFSETQ. V was clipped by 4 bases and J by 4 bases; unmatched bases: 6. The CDR3 length is 16 residues.

This clonotype was observed at least ten times. The CDR3 reads CSARGSNTEAFF. In DNA form, the CDR3 reads TGCAGTGCTAGAGGGTCCAACACTGAAGCTTTCTTT. The V call is TRBV20-1, the J call TRBJ1-1, with unresolved D. Germline values: CDR1 DFQATT, CDR2 SNEGSKA (reference sequence). V dropped 1 base and J dropped 2 bases, with 5 bases sitting between them. This CDR3 comprises 12 residues.

The chain is built from TRBV29-1 and TRBJ2-1; D uncertain. The CDR3 loop spans 12 amino acids. From germline, CDR1 is SQVTM and CDR2 ANQGSEA. V was cut by 3 bases and J by 6 bases, with 9 bases left in between. CDR3 amino acids: CSVEVVFNEQFF. CDR3 DNA sequence: TGCAGCGTTGAGGTGGTGTTCAATGAGCAGTTCTTC.

The chain uses TRBV10-3 and TRBJ2-2, with 11 bases aligning to TRBD2. The CDR3 has 17 amino acids. Looked up from germline, CDR1 is ENHRY and CDR2 is SYGVKD. After removal of 8 bases from V and 4 bases from J, the junction contained 12 bases not matched to a gene. The CDR3 DNA follows: TGTGCCATCTGGCTAATAGCGGGAGGGCAAGGCACCGGGGAGCTGTTTTTT. As protein: CAIWLIAGGQGTGELFF.

This clonotype appeared a few times. The chain is built from TRBV7-9 and TRBJ2-7; 9 bases align to TRBD2. CDR1 and CDR2 from the germline V gene are SEHNR and FQNEAQ (reference sequence). The CDR3 is 16 amino acids. V was pared by 7 bases and J by 2 bases, with 12 bases of the junction left unmatched. The CDR3 reads CASKLAGGPGTYEQYF. The CDR3 DNA reads as TGTGCCAGCAAGTTGGCGGGAGGGCCGGGGACCTACGAGCAGTACTTC.

V is TRBV7-6 and J is TRBJ1-4; D unresolved. Per the germline V gene, CDR1 is SGHVS and CDR2 is FNYEAQ. V gave up 2 bases and J gave up 4 bases, with 8 bases separating them. CDR3 length: 14 amino acids. CDR3 residues: CASSLSSGNEKLFF. The DNA for the CDR3 is TGTGCCAGCAGCTTATCCTCTGGTAATGAAAAACTGTTTTTT.

In its sample, this clonotype was seen many times. The rearrangement joins TRBV24-1 to TRBJ2-1, with TRBD2 matching over 7 bases. V shed 4 bases, J shed 6 bases, and the junction held 8 bases outside the gene matches. The CDR3 totals 15 residues. Germline V gene lookup returns CDR1 KGHDR and CDR2 SFDVKD. The CDR3 DNA reads TGTGCCACCAGTGAGGGGGACTATAGGCGCAATGAGCAGTTCTTC. Amino acid sequence: CATSEGDYRRNEQFF.

This clonotype has only a few counts. The J gene is TRBJ2-1, the V gene TRBV2; 7 nucleotides line up with TRBD2. Germline V gene data show CDR1 as SNHLY and CDR2 as FYNNEI. Trimming removed 1 base from V and 10 bases from J; junction bases left unmatched: 7. This CDR3 has 14 amino acids. In nucleotides, the CDR3 is TGTGCCAGCAGTGAAGAAAGCTGGGGGGGGGAGCAGTTCTTC. Its translation is CASSEESWGGEQFF.

This clonotype was detected a few times. The V gene is TRBV21-1, the J gene TRBJ2-2; the DNA was not used to check the table's D call, TRBD2. TRBV21-1 is a recognized pseudogene. The CDR3 loop spans 18 amino acids. CDR3 in DNA: TGTGCCAGCAGGAGACTAGTAGGGGACTGTTGGGACACCGGGGAGCTGTTTTTT. Its translation: CASRRLVGDCWDTGELFF.

This rearrangement joins TRBV2 to TRBJ2-3; 8 bases match TRBD1. CDR1 and CDR2 from the germline V gene are SNHLY and FYNNEI. This CDR3 is 16 amino acids long. V gave up 7 bases and J gave up 4 bases; unmatched junction bases: 13. The CDR3: CASTTERTGHPDTQYF. CDR3 sequence (DNA): TGTGCCAGCACCACGGAAAGGACAGGGCACCCAGATACGCAGTATTTT.

This chain joins TRBV18 and TRBJ2-5; 7 nucleotides align to TRBD1. From germline, CDR1 is KGHSH and CDR2 LQKENI. The CDR3 contains 16 residues. V gave up 6 bases and J gave up 1 base; unmatched junction bases: 11. The CDR3 DNA reads TGTGCCAGCTCGCTTCTGACAGGGCTGCTCCAAGAGACCCAGTACTTC. Its protein product is CASSLLTGLLQETQYF.

This clonotype was observed a few times. This chain connects TRBV6-5 to TRBJ1-2, with D maybe TRBD1 (6 bases). The CDR3 spans 14 residues. Germline V gene data show CDR1 as MNHEY and CDR2 as SVGAGI. Trimming took 8 bases from V and 4 from J, leaving 17 bases between them. The CDR3 protein is CASRRDTIVYGYTF. The DNA for the CDR3 is TGTGCCAGCCGCAGGGACACGATAGTCTATGGCTACACCTTC.

This rearrangement joins TRBV19 to TRBJ1-1; a possible D gene is TRBD1 (5 bases). Trimming removed 5 bases at V and 4 bases at J, with 23 bases between. Germline V gene data show CDR1 as LNHDA and CDR2 as SQIVND (reference sequence). This CDR3 has 17 amino acids. CDR3 residues: CASSPLSGRGLGTEAFF. In DNA, the CDR3 is TGTGCCAGTAGTCCTCTCTCCGGTCGGGGGTTGGGCACTGAAGCTTTCTTT.

This chain connects TRBV9 to TRBJ2-5, with TRBD2 identical over 8 bases. This CDR3 has 15 residues. Unmatched junction bases numbered 7, after V lost 4 bases and J lost 2 bases. Germline V gene sequence: CDR1 SGDLS, CDR2 YYNGEE. As DNA, the CDR3 is TGTGCCAGCAGCCCGCGGGTAGCGGGACAAGAGACCCAGTACTTC. Its translation is CASSPRVAGQETQYF.

The J gene is TRBJ2-1, the V gene TRBV7-6; 10 bases match TRBD2. Germline CDR1 is SGHVS and CDR2 is FNYEAQ. Germline trimming cut 8 bases from V and 1 base from J; bases unmatched to any gene: 11. The CDR3 loop spans 17 amino acids. The CDR3 nucleotides are TGTGCCAGCGGGCTAGGGACTAGCGAGGCTTCCTACAATGAGCAGTTCTTC. Protein product: CASGLGTSEASYNEQFF.